Listed here are 16 T cell receptor beta chains from one sample, sequenced in a study of tumor-infiltrating lymphocytes in oesophageal squamous cell carcinoma. MiXCR was run by TCRdb on the PCR reads, yielding one entry per CDR3 protein. The profile shows 15,000 to 20,000 distinct CDR3 sequences, approximately 39% of them singletons. The material sequenced was normal esophageal tissue next to the tumor. The receptors were sampled from a female donor with esophageal squamous cell carcinoma.

The V gene is TRBV6-6, the J gene TRBJ2-1; 7 nucleotides agree with TRBD2. Per the germline V gene, CDR1 is MNHNY and CDR2 is SVGAGI (reference sequence). This CDR3 has 18 residues. The J segment lost 9 bases and the V segment lost 2 bases, leaving 19 bases of the junction unmatched. CDR3 coding DNA: TGTGCCAGCAGTTACCCCAGAGGGGTGAGCGGGGAGAGTTCTGAGCAGTTCTTC. It is translated as CASSYPRGVSGESSEQFF.

This clonotype was detected only a few times. V gene TRBV7-8 combines with J gene TRBJ2-7; perhaps TRBD2 as D (6 bases). The J call may be faulty, since TRBJ2-1 better matches the DNA end. Germline V gene sequence: CDR1 SGHVS, CDR2 FQNEAQ. CDR3 length equals 14 residues. The CDR3, as DNA: TGTGCCAGCAGCTTAACGGGAGTATACAATGAGCAGTTCTTC. Protein sequence: CASSLTGVYNEQFF.

This clonotype was seen at least ten times. The chain uses TRBV27 and TRBJ2-7; the D gene is possibly TRBD1 (5 bases). V gave up 3 bases and J gave up 5 bases, with 14 bases separating them. This CDR3 contains 14 residues. Germline CDR1 reads MNHEY; CDR2 reads SMNVEV (reference sequence). CDR3 residues: CASSFGAPGNEQYF. The CDR3 DNA reads as TGTGCCAGCAGTTTTGGGGCGCCAGGGAACGAGCAGTACTTC.

The genes are TRBV7-3 and TRBJ2-1; D may be TRBD2 (5 bases). Trimming shortened V by 2 bases and J by 6 bases, and 11 bases separated the two germline ends. The CDR3 covers 14 residues. Germline CDR1 SGHTA, CDR2 FQGTGA. CDR3 coding DNA: TGTGCCAGCAGCTTAGGGCCAGGAGGCAATGAGCAGTTCTTC. This sequence encodes CASSLGPGGNEQFF.

In this sample, this clonotype turned up many times. The chain links TRBV2 to TRBJ2-4, with no clear D. V was shortened by 4 bases and J by 9 bases, with 13 bases between the two germline ends. The CDR3 spans 13 residues. The germline gives CDR1 SNHLY, CDR2 FYNNEI. CDR3: CASSGVGTAIQYF. The CDR3 DNA reads TGTGCCAGCAGTGGAGTCGGAACTGCCATTCAGTACTTC. The entire variable domain, with the rest obtained from reference TRBV2 and TRBJ2-4, is as follows: EPEVTQTPSHQVTQMGQEVILRCVPISNHLYFYWYRQILGQKVEFLVSFYNNEISEKSEIFDDQFSVERPDGSNFTLKIRSTKLEDSAMYFCASSGVGTAIQYFGAGTRLSVL.

This sequence joins TRBV7-2 and TRBJ2-5, with 7 bases fitting TRBD2. The DNA end is a closer match to TRBJ2-1, so the J assignment may be wrong. The CDR3 extends over 16 amino acids. Germline loops: CDR1 SGHTA, CDR2 FQGNSA. CDR3 region: CASSWRLASNHNEQFF. CDR3 nucleotide sequence: TGTGCCAGCAGCTGGCGACTAGCAAGTAATCACAATGAGCAGTTCTTC.

This clonotype came up many times. The chain links TRBV10-3 to TRBJ2-3, with a possible D match to TRBD2 (6 bases). Germline V gene lookup returns CDR1 ENHRY and CDR2 SYGVKD. CDR3 size: 13 residues. The V gene lost 10 bases and the J gene lost 2 bases, with 13 bases spanning the gap. In nucleotides, the CDR3 is TGTGCCACCCGGGACTTAAACACAGATACGCAGTATTTT. Translation gives CATRDLNTDTQYF.

The chain links TRBV10-2 to TRBJ1-1, with D possibly matching TRBD2 (5 bases). The J call may be in error: the DNA end matches TRBJ2-3 better. The CDR3 is 15 residues long. CDR1 and CDR2 from the germline V gene are WSHSY and SAAADI. CDR3: CASSESGSRTDTQYF. CDR3 in DNA: TGCGCCAGCAGTGAATCGGGGTCTCGCACAGATACGCAGTATTTT.

Comments on this clonotype: No DNA is shown, since the ends of the CDR3 on it are uncertain; the CDR3 is the one TCRdb lists. The chain is built from TRBV7-3 and TRBJ2-4; TRBD2 was called by the table and not checked on the DNA. CDR1 SGHTA and CDR2 FQGTGA come from the germline V gene. The CDR3 extends over 18 residues, inclusive of both ends. CDR3 sequence reads: CASSYEFLGQLLRAVLRF.

This clonotype was recorded many times. The V call is TRBV5-4, the J call TRBJ2-1; D remains unclear. The J call could be wrong; TRBJ2-7 is a better fit for the DNA end. From germline, CDR1 is SGHNT and CDR2 YYREEE (reference sequence). CDR3 size: 17 residues. The CDR3 is CASSLSGHVISYNEQYF. The CDR3, as DNA: TGTGCCAGCAGCTTATCCGGGCACGTTATCTCCTACAATGAGCAGTACTTC.

Of note for this clonotype: Given the absence of the conserved phenylalanine or tryptophan at the CDR3 end, a read error is likely. Because the CDR3's place on the DNA is in doubt, the DNA is left out and the CDR3 is given as listed by TCRdb. The rearrangement links TRBV7-6 to TRBJ2-7; the table's TRBD2 call for D was not verified on the DNA. Germline values: CDR1 SGHVS, CDR2 FNYEAQ. The CDR3 length is 15 residues, termini included. The CDR3: CASSLAGDYGYTFGS.

By share of the sample, this clonotype is medium-sized. This rearrangement joins TRBV7-9 to TRBJ2-2; 8 bases agree with TRBD2. Germline V gene data show CDR1 as SEHNR and CDR2 as FQNEAQ (reference sequence). The junction had 2 bases not matched to a gene; V was cut back by 5 bases and J by 0 bases. The CDR3 runs 15 residues. This CDR3 is CASSLLAANTGELFF. For the CDR3, the DNA is TGTGCCAGCAGCCTACTAGCGGCGAACACCGGGGAGCTGTTTTTT. The variable domain in full, with the rest retrieved from reference TRBV7-9 and TRBJ2-2, is DTGVSQNPRHKITKRGQNVTFRCDPISEHNRLYWYRQTLGQGPEFLTYFQNEAQLEKSRLLSDRFSAERPKGSFSTLEIQRTEQGDSAMYLCASSLLAANTGELFFGEGSRLTVL.

The genes are TRBV7-2 and TRBJ2-7; 7 bases agree with TRBD1. After removal of 5 bases from V and 6 bases from J, the junction contained 4 bases not matched to a gene. This CDR3 contains 12 residues. From germline, CDR1 is SGHTA and CDR2 FQGNSA. CDR3 DNA: TGTGCCAGCAGCGAGACAGGGATCGAGCAGTACTTC. Protein product: CASSETGIEQYF. The variable domain in full, with the rest retrieved from reference TRBV7-2 and TRBJ2-7, is GAGVSQSPSNKVTEKGKDVELRCDPISGHTALYWYRQSLGQGLEFLIYFQGNSAPDKSGLPSDRFSAERTGGSVSTLTIQRTQQEDSAVYLCASSETGIEQYFGPGTRLTVT.

This clonotype has ten or more counts. This rearrangement joins TRBV7-8 to TRBJ1-1, with 10 bases matching TRBD1. The CDR3 is 16 amino acids. CDR1 and CDR2 from the germline V gene are SGHVS and FQNEAQ. The V and J ends lost 4 bases and 3 bases, in that order; junction bases with no gene match: 8. CDR3 coding DNA: TGTGCCAGCAGCTCCTTATGGACAGGGGGGGACACTGAAGCTTTCTTT. Its protein product is CASSSLWTGGDTEAFF.

V usage is TRBV12-3 or TRBV12-4 and J usage is TRBJ2-4, with 8 bases aligning to TRBD2. The tail of the sequence fits TRBJ2-7 better, so the J call may be wrong. The CDR3 is made up of 16 amino acids. CDR3 coding DNA: TGTGCCAGCAGACAATCAACGAGCGGGAGCCGTAGCGAGCAGTACTTC. Its translation: CASRQSTSGSRSEQYF.

In its sample, this clonotype was seen many times. Here the CDR3 DNA reads TGTGCCAGCAGTTTAGCCTCCGGGGCTACTAGCGGGGGCACAGATACGCAGTATTTT. The encoded protein is CASSLASGATSGGTDTQYF. V is TRBV12-3 or TRBV12-4 and J is TRBJ2-3; 10 bases agree with TRBD2. The CDR3 is 19 amino acids. V trimming: 0 bases; J trimming: 1 base; junction bases outside the gene matches: 10.